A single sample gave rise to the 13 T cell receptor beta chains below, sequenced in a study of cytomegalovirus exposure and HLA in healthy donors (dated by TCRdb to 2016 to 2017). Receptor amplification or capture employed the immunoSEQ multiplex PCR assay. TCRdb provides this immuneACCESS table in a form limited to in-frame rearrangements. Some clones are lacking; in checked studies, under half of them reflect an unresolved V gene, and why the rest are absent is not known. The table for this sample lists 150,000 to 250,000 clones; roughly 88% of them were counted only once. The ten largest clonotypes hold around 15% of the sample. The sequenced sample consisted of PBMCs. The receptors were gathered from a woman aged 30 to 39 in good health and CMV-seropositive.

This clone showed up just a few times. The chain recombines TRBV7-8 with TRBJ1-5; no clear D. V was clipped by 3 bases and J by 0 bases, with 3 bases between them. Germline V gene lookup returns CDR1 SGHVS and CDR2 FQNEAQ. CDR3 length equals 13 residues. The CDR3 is CASSFVSNQPQHF. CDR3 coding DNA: TGTGCCAGCAGCTTCGTTAGCAATCAGCCCCAGCATTTT.

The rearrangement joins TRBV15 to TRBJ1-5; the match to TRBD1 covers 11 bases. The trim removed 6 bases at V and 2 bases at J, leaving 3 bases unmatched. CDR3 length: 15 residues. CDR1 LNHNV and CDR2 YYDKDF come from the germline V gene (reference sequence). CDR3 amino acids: CATRRTGGGNQPQHF. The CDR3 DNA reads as TGTGCCACCAGGAGGACAGGGGGCGGCAATCAGCCCCAGCATTTT. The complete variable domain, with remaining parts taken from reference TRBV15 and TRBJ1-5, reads DAMVIQNPRYQVTQFGKPVTLSCSQTLNHNVMYWYQQKSSQAPKLLFHYYDKDFNNEADTPDNFQSRRPNTSFCFLDIRSPGLGDTAMYLCATRRTGGGNQPQHFGDGTRLSIL.

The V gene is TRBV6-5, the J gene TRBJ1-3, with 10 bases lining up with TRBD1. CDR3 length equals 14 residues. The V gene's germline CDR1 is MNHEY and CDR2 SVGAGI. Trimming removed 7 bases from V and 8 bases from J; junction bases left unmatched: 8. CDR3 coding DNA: TGTGCCAGCACCGAGGACAGGGGGTCATACACCATATATTTT. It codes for CASTEDRGSYTIYF.

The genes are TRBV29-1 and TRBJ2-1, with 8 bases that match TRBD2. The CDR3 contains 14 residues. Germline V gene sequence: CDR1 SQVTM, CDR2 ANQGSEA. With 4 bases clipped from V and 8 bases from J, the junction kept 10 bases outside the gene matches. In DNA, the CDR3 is TGCAGCGTTGGAGCCAGCGGGAGTTTTCATGAGCAGTTCTTC. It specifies CSVGASGSFHEQFF.

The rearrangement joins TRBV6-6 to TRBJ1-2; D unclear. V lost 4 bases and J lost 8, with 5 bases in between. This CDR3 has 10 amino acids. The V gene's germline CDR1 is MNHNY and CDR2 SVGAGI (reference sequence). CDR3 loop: CASSSRGYTF. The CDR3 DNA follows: TGTGCCAGCAGTTCGCGCGGCTACACCTTC.

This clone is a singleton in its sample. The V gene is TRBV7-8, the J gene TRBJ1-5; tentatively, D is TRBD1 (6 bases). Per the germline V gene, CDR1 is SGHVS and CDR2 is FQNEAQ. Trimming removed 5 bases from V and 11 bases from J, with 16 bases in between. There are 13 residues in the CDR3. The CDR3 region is CASSINTGRAQHF. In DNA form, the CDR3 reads TGTGCCAGCAGCATTAATACAGGGCGGGCCCAGCATTTT.

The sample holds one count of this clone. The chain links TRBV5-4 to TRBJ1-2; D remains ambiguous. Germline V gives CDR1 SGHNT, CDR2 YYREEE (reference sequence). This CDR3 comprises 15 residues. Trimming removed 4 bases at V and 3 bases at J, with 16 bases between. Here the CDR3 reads CASSGRASPDYGYTF. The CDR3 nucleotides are TGTGCCAGCAGCGGGAGGGCAAGCCCAGACTATGGCTACACCTTC.

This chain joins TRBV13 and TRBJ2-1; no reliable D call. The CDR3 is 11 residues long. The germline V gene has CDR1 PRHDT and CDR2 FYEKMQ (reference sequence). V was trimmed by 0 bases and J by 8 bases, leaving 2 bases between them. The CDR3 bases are TGTGCCAGCAGCTTAGGCGATGAGCAGTTCTTC. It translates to CASSLGDEQFF.

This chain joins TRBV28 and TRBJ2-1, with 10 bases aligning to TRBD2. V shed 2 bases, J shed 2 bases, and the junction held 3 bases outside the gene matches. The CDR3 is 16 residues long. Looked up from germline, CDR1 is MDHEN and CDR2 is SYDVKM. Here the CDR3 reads CASSLRTSGTYNEQFF. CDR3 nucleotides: TGTGCCAGCAGTTTACGGACTAGCGGTACCTACAATGAGCAGTTCTTC.

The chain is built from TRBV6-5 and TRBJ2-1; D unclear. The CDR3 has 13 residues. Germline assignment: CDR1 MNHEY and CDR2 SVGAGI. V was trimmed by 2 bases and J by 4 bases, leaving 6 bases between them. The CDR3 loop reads CASSYQVYNEQFF. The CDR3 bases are TGTGCCAGCAGTTACCAGGTATACAATGAGCAGTTCTTC.

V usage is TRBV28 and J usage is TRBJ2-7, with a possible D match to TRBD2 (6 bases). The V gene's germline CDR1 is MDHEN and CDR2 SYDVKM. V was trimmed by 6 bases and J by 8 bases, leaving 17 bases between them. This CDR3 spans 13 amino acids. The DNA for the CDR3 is TGTGCCAGCAGCTTCCCGGGGAGGACGAAGCAGTACTTC. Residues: CASSFPGRTKQYF.

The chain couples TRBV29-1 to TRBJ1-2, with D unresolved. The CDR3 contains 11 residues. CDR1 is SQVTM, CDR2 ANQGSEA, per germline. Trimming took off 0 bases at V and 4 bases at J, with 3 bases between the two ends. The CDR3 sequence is CSVEDLYGYTF. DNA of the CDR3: TGCAGCGTTGAAGACCTCTATGGCTACACCTTC.

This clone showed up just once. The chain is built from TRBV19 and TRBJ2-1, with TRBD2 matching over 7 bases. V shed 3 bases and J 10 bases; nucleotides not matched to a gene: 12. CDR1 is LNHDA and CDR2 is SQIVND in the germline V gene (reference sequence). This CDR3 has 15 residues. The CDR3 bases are TGTGCCAGTAGTATTGGGCAGCCGCAGGGAGGGGAGCAGTTCTTC. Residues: CASSIGQPQGGEQFF.